This entry lists 3 T cell receptor beta chains sequenced from one sample in a study of shared T cell receptors in the human thymus (dated by TCRdb to about 2021). Library preparation used the immunoSEQ multiplex PCR assay. TCRdb obtained this table from immuneACCESS and retained in-frame rearrangements with V and J assigned. These tables miss some clones; where compared with another copy, unresolved V genes account for less than half of the shortfall, and the remainder is unexplained. The sample table holds 640,000 or so clones, of which 80% to 90% were seen once. The ten largest clones add up to roughly 0.0086% of the sample. A further study also used this sample, focusing on human thymus T cells.

What was sequenced was thymocytes. These receptors were obtained from a boy under two years old with a congenital heart defect. Donor details come from another sample of the same person, matched by shared clones.

The chain links TRBV28 to TRBJ2-4, with TRBD1 matching over 10 bases. The germline gives CDR1 MDHEN, CDR2 SYDVKM. With V trimmed by 3 bases and J by 1 base, 6 bases remained unmatched. This CDR3 contains 17 residues. CDR3 coding DNA: TGTGCCAGCAGTTTCAAACGGACAGGGGGGGCCAAAAACATTCAGTACTTC. Its protein is CASSFKRTGGAKNIQYF.

The chain couples TRBV2 to TRBJ2-6, with a weak D call TRBD1 (6 bases). The CDR3 spans 17 residues. Trimming stripped 7 bases from V and 2 bases from J, with 18 bases between. The germline V gene has CDR1 SNHLY and CDR2 FYNNEI. DNA for the CDR3: TGTGCCAGCACTCACAGGACAGTCCTTCCTGGGGCCAACGTCCTGACTTTC. Translation: CASTHRTVLPGANVLTF.

The genes are TRBV28 and TRBJ2-7; 8 bases map to TRBD1. Germline trimming cut 6 bases from V and 5 bases from J; bases unmatched to any gene: 6. CDR3 length: 13 residues. Germline V gives CDR1 MDHEN, CDR2 SYDVKM. The CDR3 DNA is TGTGCCAGCAGGAAACAGGGGGTCCACGAGCAGTACTTC. It translates to CASRKQGVHEQYF.